This TCR beta chain stems from a study of T-cell memory formation after mild COVID-19. The germline gives CDR1 LGHNA, CDR2 YSLEER. CDR3 length: 14 amino acids. V shed 1 base and J shed 5 bases, with 9 bases lying between them. This clonotype turned up a few times. What it binds is not known. Study-wide points: Clones that contracted from day 15 to 85 had balanced CD4/CD8; later expanders were CD4+ biased. Shrinking CD4+ clones were chiefly CM and EM; CD8+ ones were chiefly EMRA.

TCR alpha and TCR beta cDNA libraries with sample barcodes and UMIs came from 5'RACE using constant-segment primers. TCRdb recomputed calls from the 5' RACE reads with MiXCR, one row per CDR3 protein. This sample has 350,000 to 400,000 distinct CDR3 sequences, with over 13% found just once. Material for sequencing was PBMCs or a T cell subset sorted from them (not recorded which). The sequence was obtained from a man aged 18 to 30 who had mild COVID-19 (a few samples of this study predate the infection). Cell type and time point are not known. The rearrangement uses TRBV4-3 and TRBJ2-1, with a possible D match to TRBD2 (6 bases). CDR3 sequence reads: CASSQVGGNNEQFF. The CDR3, as DNA: TGCGCCAGCAGCCAAGTGGGGGGAAACAATGAGCAGTTCTTC.